This T cell receptor beta chain came from a study of Graves' ophthalmopathy and Graves' hyperthyroidism. Findings and caveats of the study: Detected in blood as well were most expanded thyroid clonotypes with frequency above 0.001.

The CDR3 runs 14 residues. J was trimmed by 4 bases and V by 5 bases; bases with no gene match: 9. The germline V gene has CDR1 DFQATT and CDR2 SNEGSKA (reference sequence). From RNA, the CDR3 regions of TCR beta chains were amplified and sequenced. The authors performed first-round RT-PCR with HTBI primers and then a second-round multiplex PCR. In TCRdb, the multiplex PCR reads were re-called with MiXCR into one record per CDR3 protein. The sample shows around 1.1 million distinct CDR3 sequences, about 35% of them seen only once. Ineligible for inclusion were patients with other autoimmune diseases, uncontrolled infections, pregnancy or lactation. This clonotype was seen many times. Its antigen is still unknown.

V and J are TRBV20-1 and TRBJ1-2; 8 nucleotides agree with TRBD1. Sequences were obtained from peripheral blood or thyroid tissue (not recorded which). This receptor was obtained from an adult man with Graves' hyperthyroidism. The CDR3, as DNA: TGCAGTGCTTACCCCCAGGGGGCCGGCTATGGCTACACCTTC. Amino acids: CSAYPQGAGYGYTF.